The 8 T cell receptor beta chains reported below all come from one sample, sequenced in a study of cytomegalovirus exposure and HLA in healthy donors. Vbeta (60) and Jbeta (13) primers were used in the PCR. Data came from immunoSEQ multiplex PCR; TCRdb stores just in-frame clones and leaves some out. The sample records roughly 80,000 clones, around 75% being singletons. The material sequenced was PBMCs. The origin of the receptors is a woman in her 40s in good health and CMV-seronegative.

V is TRBV9 and J is TRBJ2-7, with 9 bases aligning to TRBD1. Germline V gene data show CDR1 as SGDLS and CDR2 as YYNGEE. There are 13 residues in the CDR3. J was trimmed by 5 bases and V by 3 bases; bases with no gene match: 3. CDR3 protein: CASSAGTGNEQYF. The DNA for the CDR3 is TGTGCCAGCAGCGCCGGGACAGGGAACGAGCAGTACTTC.

The chain links TRBV13 to TRBJ2-7; D is perhaps TRBD2 (5 bases). The CDR3 spans 13 residues. Per the germline V gene, CDR1 is PRHDT and CDR2 is FYEKMQ (reference sequence). Trimming removed 0 bases from V and 2 bases from J, with 5 bases in between. The CDR3 DNA reads as TGTGCCAGCAGCTTAGGCGGGACCTACGAGCAGTACTTC. It codes for CASSLGGTYEQYF.

V is TRBV27 and J is TRBJ2-6; TRBD1 is a possible D gene (5 bases). This CDR3 contains 15 residues. Germline CDR1 MNHEY, CDR2 SMNVEV (reference sequence). Deletions cut 2 bases from V and 4 bases from J, with 9 bases between. The CDR3 coding sequence is TGTGCCAGCAGTTTAAGGGGTAACGGGGCCAACGTCCTGACTTTC. Translating gives CASSLRGNGANVLTF. Together with reference TRBV27 and TRBJ2-6, the CDR3 gives the full variable domain: EAQVTQNPRYLITVTGKKLTVTCSQNMNHEYMSWYRQDPGLGLRQIYYSMNVEVTDKGDVPEGYKVSRKEKRNFPLILESPSPNQTSLYFCASSLRGNGANVLTFGAGSRLTVL.

This chain uses TRBV5-1 with TRBJ1-4, with no clear D. Germline loops: CDR1 SGHRS, CDR2 YFSETQ. Trimming left V 0 bases short and J 5 bases short, with 5 bases between. This CDR3 contains 13 residues. The chain's CDR3 is CASSLEPNEKLFF. The CDR3 region has the DNA TGCGCCAGCAGCTTGGAGCCAAATGAAAAACTGTTTTTT. Drawing the rest from reference TRBV5-1 and TRBJ1-4, the complete variable domain is KAGVTQTPRYLIKTRGQQVTLSCSPISGHRSVSWYQQTPGQGLQFLFEYFSETQRNKGNFPGRFSGRQFSNSRSEMNVSTLELGDSALYLCASSLEPNEKLFFGSGTQLSVL.

The chain joins TRBV5-6 to TRBJ2-7, with D perhaps matching TRBD1 (6 bases). CDR1 is SGHDT, CDR2 YYEEEE, per germline. V was trimmed by 1 base and J by 2 bases, leaving 13 bases between them. The CDR3 has 15 residues. In DNA form, the CDR3 reads TGTGCCAGCAGCTTGAGTCAGGGGAATCCCTACGAGCAGTACTTC. This encodes CASSLSQGNPYEQYF.

This chain connects TRBV19 to TRBJ1-2; D is perhaps TRBD1 (6 bases). The CDR3 covers 15 residues. From germline, CDR1 is LNHDA and CDR2 SQIVND (reference sequence). Trimming left V 4 bases short and J 5 bases short, with 17 bases between. The CDR3 nucleotides are TGTGCCAGTAGTAGCCCGGGGGCGGGGGATTATGGCTACACCTTC. As protein: CASSSPGAGDYGYTF.

The chain uses TRBV7-9 and TRBJ2-7; a weak D match, TRBD1 (6 bases). There are 14 residues in the CDR3. The V and J ends lost 6 bases and 1 base respectively, with 13 bases between them. From germline, CDR1 is SEHNR and CDR2 FQNEAQ (reference sequence). The CDR3 loop is CASRGTGPSYEQYF. CDR3 DNA: TGTGCCAGCAGGGGAACAGGGCCTTCCTACGAGCAGTACTTC.

To note about this clone: Different DNA sequences within this sample yield the same CDR3. The J gene is TRBJ1-2, the V gene TRBV28; 9 bases are a match to TRBD1. Looked up from germline, CDR1 is MDHEN and CDR2 is SYDVKM. The length of the CDR3 is 13 residues. V gave up 2 bases and J gave up 5 bases; unmatched junction bases: 0. CDR3 in DNA: TGTGCCAGCAGTTTAGACAGGGGGTATGGCTACACCTTC. Protein product: CASSLDRGYGYTF.